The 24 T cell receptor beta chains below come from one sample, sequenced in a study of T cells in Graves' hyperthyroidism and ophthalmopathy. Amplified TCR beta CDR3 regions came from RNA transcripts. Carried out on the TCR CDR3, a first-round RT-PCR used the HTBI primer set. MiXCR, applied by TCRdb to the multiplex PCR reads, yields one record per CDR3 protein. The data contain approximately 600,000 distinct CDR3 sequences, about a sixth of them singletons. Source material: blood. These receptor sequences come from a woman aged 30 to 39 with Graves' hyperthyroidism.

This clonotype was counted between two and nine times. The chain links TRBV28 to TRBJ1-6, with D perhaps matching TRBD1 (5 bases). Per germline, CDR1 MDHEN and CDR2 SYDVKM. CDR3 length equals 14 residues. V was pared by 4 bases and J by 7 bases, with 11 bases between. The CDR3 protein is CASSYPGMNSPLHF. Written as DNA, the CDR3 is TGTGCCAGCAGTTATCCAGGGATGAATTCACCCCTCCACTTT.

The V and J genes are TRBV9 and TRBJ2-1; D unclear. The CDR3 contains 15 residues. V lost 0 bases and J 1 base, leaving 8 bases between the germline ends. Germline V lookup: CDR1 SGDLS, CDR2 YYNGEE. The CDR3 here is CASSVGPESYNEQFF. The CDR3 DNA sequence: TGTGCCAGCAGCGTAGGCCCCGAGTCCTACAATGAGCAGTTCTTC.

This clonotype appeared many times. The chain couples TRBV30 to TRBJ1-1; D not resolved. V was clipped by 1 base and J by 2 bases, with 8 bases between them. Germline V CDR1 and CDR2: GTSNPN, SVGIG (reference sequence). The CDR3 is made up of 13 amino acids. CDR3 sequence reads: CAWSEGSNTEAFF. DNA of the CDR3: TGTGCCTGGAGTGAGGGCAGCAACACTGAAGCTTTCTTT.

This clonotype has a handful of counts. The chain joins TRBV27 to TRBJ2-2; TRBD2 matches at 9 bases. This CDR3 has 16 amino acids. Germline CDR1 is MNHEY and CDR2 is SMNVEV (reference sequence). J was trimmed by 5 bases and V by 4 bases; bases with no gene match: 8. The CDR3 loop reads CASSSLTSGGTGELFF. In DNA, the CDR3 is TGTGCCAGCAGTTCCTTGACTAGCGGAGGGACCGGGGAGCTGTTTTTT.

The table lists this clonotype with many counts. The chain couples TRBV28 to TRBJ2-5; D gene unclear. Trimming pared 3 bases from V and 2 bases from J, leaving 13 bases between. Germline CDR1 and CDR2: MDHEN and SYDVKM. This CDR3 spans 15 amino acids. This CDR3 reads CASSLVSGPQETQYF. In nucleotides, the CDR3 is TGTGCCAGCAGTTTGGTGTCAGGCCCTCAAGAGACCCAGTACTTC.

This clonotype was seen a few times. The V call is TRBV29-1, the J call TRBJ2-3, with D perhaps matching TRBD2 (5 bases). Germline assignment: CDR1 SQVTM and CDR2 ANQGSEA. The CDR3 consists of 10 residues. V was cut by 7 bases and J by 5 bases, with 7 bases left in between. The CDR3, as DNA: TGCAGCGCCGCGGGAGATACGCAGTATTTT. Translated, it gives CSAAGDTQYF.

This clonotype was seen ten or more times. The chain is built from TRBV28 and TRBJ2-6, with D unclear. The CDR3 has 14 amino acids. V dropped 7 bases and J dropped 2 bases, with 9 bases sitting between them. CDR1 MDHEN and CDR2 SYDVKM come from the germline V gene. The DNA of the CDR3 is TGTGCCAGCATCGACACCCCTGGGGCCAACGTCCTGACTTTC. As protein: CASIDTPGANVLTF.

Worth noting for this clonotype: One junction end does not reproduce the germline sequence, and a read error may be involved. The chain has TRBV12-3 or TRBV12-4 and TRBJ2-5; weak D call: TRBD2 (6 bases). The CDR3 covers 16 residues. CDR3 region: CASSLGEGRGQEAQYF. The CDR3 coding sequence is TGTGCCAGCAGTTTGGGGGAAGGGCGGGGCCAAGAGGCCCAGTACTTC.

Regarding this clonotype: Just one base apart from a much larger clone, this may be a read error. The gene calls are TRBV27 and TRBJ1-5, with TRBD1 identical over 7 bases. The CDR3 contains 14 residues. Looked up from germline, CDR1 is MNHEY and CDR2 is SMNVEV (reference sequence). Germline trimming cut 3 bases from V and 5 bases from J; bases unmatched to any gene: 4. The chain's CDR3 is CASSFTGVHQPQHF. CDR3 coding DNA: TGTGCCAGCAGTTTTACAGGGGTCCATCAGCCCCAGCATTTT.

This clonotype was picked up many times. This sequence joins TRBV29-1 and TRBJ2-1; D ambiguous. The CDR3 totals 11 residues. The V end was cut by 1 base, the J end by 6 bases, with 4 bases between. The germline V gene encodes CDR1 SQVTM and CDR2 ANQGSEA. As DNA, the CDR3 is TGCAGCGTTGAAGTGGTCAATGAGCAGTTCTTC. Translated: CSVEVVNEQFF.

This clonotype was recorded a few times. Written as DNA, the CDR3 is TGTGCCAGCAGCGTACTAGCGGGGGGGATCTACGAGCAGTACTTC. It specifies CASSVLAGGIYEQYF. The rearrangement joins TRBV28 to TRBJ2-7; 13 bases are a match to TRBD2. Per the germline V gene, CDR1 is MDHEN and CDR2 is SYDVKM. The CDR3 is 15 amino acids. Trimming cost V 6 bases and J 3 bases; bases outside gene matches: 5.

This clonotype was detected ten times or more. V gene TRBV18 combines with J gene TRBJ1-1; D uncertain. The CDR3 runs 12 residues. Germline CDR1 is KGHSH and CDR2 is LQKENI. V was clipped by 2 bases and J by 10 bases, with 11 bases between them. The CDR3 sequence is CASSPELDGAFF. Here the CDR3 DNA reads TGTGCCAGCTCACCAGAGTTGGATGGAGCTTTCTTT.

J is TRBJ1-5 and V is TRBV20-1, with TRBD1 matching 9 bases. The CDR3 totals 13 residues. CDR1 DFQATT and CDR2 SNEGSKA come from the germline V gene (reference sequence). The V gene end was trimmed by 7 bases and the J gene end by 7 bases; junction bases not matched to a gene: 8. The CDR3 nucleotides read TGCAGTGTCCCGGGACAGGGAGGACAGCCCCAGCATTTT. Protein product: CSVPGQGGQPQHF.

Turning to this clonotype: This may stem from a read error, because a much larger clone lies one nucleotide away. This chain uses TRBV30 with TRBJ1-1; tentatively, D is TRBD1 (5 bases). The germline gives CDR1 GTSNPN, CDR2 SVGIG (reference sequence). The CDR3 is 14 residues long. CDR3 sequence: CAWSPALGRTEALF. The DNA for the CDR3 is TGTGCCTGGAGTCCTGCTTTGGGGCGCACTGAAGCTCTCTTT.

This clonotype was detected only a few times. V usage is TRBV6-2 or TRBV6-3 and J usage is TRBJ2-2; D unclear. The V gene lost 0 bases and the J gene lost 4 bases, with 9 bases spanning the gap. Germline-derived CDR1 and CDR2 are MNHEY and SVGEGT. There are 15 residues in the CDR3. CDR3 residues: CASSYSIPPTGELFF. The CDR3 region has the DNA TGTGCCAGCAGTTACTCGATTCCTCCCACCGGGGAGCTGTTTTTT.

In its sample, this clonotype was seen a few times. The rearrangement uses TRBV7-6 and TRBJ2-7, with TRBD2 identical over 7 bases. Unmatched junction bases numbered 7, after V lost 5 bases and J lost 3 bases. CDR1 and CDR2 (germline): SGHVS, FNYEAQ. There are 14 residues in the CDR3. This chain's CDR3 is CASSPLGGGYEQYF. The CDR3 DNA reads TGTGCCAGCAGCCCACTGGGCGGGGGCTACGAGCAGTACTTC.

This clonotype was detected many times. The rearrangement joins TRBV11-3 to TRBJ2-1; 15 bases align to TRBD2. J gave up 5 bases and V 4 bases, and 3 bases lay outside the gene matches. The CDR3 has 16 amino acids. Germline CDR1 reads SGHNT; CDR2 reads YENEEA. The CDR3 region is CASSSRTSGRDNEQFF. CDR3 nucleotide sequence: TGTGCCAGCAGCTCCCGGACTAGCGGGAGGGACAATGAGCAGTTCTTC.

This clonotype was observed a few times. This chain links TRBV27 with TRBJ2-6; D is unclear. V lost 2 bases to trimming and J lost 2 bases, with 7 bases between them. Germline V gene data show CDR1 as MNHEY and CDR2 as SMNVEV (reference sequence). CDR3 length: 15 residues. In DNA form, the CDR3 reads TGTGCCAGCAGTTTAGGGTTCGCTGGGGCCAACGTCCTGACTTTC. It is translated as CASSLGFAGANVLTF. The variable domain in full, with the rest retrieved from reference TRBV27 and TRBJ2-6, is EAQVTQNPRYLITVTGKKLTVTCSQNMNHEYMSWYRQDPGLGLRQIYYSMNVEVTDKGDVPEGYKVSRKEKRNFPLILESPSPNQTSLYFCASSLGFAGANVLTFGAGSRLTVL.

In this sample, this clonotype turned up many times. The CDR3 nucleotides read TGTGCCAGCCGAAACCCAGGTACGAATAGCAATCAGCCCCAGCATTTT. Protein sequence: CASRNPGTNSNQPQHF. The chain carries TRBV6-1 and TRBJ1-5; D call uncertain. V lost 8 bases, J lost 0 bases, and 17 bases lay in between. The CDR3 runs 16 residues. Germline CDR1 and CDR2: MNHNS and SASEGT.

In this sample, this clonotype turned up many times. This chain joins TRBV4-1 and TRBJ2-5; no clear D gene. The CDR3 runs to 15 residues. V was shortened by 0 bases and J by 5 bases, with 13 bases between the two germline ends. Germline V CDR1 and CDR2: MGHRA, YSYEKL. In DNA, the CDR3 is TGCGCCAGCAGCCAAGACCCCGGCACGGGCGAGACCCAGTACTTC. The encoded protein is CASSQDPGTGETQYF.

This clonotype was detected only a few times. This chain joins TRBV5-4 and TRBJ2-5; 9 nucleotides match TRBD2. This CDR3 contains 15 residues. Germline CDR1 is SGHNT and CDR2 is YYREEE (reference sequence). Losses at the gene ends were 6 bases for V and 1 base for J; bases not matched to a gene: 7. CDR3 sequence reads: CASKTGTSSQETQYF. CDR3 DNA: TGTGCCAGCAAAACCGGGACTAGCAGCCAAGAGACCCAGTACTTC.

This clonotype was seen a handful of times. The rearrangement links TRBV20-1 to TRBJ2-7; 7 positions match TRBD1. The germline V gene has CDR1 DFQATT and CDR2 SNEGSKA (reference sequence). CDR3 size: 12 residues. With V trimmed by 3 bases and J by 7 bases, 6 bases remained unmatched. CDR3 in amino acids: CSASDRVREQYF. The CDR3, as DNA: TGCAGTGCTAGTGACAGGGTGAGGGAGCAGTACTTC.

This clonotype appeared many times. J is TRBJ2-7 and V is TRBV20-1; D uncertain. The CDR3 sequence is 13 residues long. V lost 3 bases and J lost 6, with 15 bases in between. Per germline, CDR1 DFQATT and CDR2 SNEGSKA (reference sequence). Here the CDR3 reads CSASLPHLSEQYF. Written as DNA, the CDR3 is TGCAGTGCTAGCCTCCCGCATTTAAGCGAGCAGTACTTC.

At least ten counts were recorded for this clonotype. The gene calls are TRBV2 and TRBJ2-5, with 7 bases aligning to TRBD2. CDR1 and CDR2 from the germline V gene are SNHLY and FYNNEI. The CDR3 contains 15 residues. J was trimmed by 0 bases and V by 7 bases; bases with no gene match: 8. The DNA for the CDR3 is TGTGCCAGCACCGCTAGCGGAGTATACCAAGAGACCCAGTACTTC. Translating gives CASTASGVYQETQYF.